This T cell receptor (beta chain) was retrieved from a study of PD-1 blockade in classical Hodgkin lymphoma. Study-level findings and limits: Possible causes of repertoire differences, disease activity or prior therapy, remain undefined. The authors excluded patients who started nivolumab under 1 year after ASCT.

With respect to this clone: Its cognate antigen is unknown.

Measured with immunoSEQ multiplex PCR; TCRdb has only the in-frame clones, and not every one. Here the sample spans 20,000 to 30,000 clones, 81% being singletons. The V gene end was trimmed by 3 bases and the J gene end by 7 bases; junction bases not matched to a gene: 12. CDR1 is SGHRS and CDR2 is YFSETQ in the germline V gene. The CDR3 runs to 16 residues. Patients all relapsed after autologous stem cell transplantation, and there was variation in brentuximab vedotin exposure. Classifying best responses yielded complete response, partial response or progressive disease. This sample comprised peripheral blood mononuclear cells (PBMCs), obtained before the second cycle of nivolumab. This TCR derives from a human donor with classical Hodgkin lymphoma. This chain links TRBV5-1 with TRBJ1-4; 7 nucleotides line up with TRBD1. Here the CDR3 DNA reads TGCGCCAGCAGCTGGCGCCAACAGGGGCACGGTGAAAAACTGTTTTTT. This translates into CASSWRQQGHGEKLFF.